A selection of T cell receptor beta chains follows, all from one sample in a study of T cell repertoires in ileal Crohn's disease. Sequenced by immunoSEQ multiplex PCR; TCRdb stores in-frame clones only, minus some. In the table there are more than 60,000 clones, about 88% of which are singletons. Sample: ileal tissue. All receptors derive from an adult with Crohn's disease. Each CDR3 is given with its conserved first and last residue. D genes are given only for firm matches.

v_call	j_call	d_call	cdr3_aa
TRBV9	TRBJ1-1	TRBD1	CASSMPTTGSETEAFF
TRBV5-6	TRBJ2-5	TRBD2	CASSLALSGGSQETQYF
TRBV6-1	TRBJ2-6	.	CASSAQDSLSGANVLTF
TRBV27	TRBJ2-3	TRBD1	CASSPGQGSTDTQYF
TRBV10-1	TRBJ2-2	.	CASSVAAGTGELFF
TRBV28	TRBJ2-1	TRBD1	CASSQAPGGQFF
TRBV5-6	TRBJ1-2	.	CASSLVHNGYTF
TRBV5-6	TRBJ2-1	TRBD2	CASSWGTSGTNEQFF
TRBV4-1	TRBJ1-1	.	CASSQDRDGGLSNEAFF
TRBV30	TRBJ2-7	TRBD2	CAWSGGRERYREQYF
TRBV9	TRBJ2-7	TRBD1	CASSVGRDRDYEQYF
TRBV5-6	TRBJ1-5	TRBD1	CASSSWRGRDQPQHF
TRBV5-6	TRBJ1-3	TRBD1	CASSLTDKGQGISGNTIYF
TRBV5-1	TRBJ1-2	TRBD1	CASSGGTGVYGYTF
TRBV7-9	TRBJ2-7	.	CASSLGQNYEQYF
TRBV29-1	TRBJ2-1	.	CSVVRLVEVEQFF
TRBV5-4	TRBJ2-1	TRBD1	CASSYGGQGILHEQFF
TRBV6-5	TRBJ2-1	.	CASRRTHYNEQFF
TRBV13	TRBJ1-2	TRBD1	CASSDSGQGQYGYTF
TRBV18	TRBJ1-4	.	CASSRGPTTNEKLFF
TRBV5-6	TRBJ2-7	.	CASSVEDSNYEQYF
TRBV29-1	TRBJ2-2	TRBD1	CSVHLGTGIGGELFF